These 20 T cell receptor beta chains originate from one sample sequenced in a study of blood T cell repertoires in COVID-19. Only in-frame clones appear in the TCRdb table, and some are missing; sequencing was by immunoSEQ multiplex PCR. The table lists about 500,000 clones, roughly nine tenths of them singletons, with roughly 0.9% in the top ten. What was sequenced was peripheral blood. The receptors shown here come from a young man with COVID-19, enrolled during active disease.

This clone was seen a single time. The V and J genes are TRBV27 and TRBJ2-1; 8 nucleotides line up with TRBD1. Germline CDR1 MNHEY, CDR2 SMNVEV (reference sequence). The CDR3 runs to 16 residues. V trimming: 6 bases; J trimming: 7 bases; junction bases outside the gene matches: 14. The CDR3 reads CASSSQAGGGRNEQFF. Here the CDR3 DNA reads TGTGCCAGCAGCAGTCAGGCAGGGGGCGGACGAAATGAGCAGTTCTTC.

V gene TRBV4-2 combines with J gene TRBJ1-3, with 8 bases matching TRBD1. V gave up 4 bases and J gave up 0 bases; unmatched junction bases: 11. Germline V CDR1 and CDR2: LGHNA, YNFKEQ. The CDR3 has 18 amino acids. The CDR3 sequence is CASSLQGALAFSGNTIYF. In nucleotides, the CDR3 is TGTGCCAGCAGCCTCCAGGGGGCCCTTGCATTCTCTGGAAACACCATATATTTT.

The chain uses TRBV5-1 and TRBJ1-1; D might be TRBD1 (6 bases). This CDR3 contains 15 residues. Germline V gene lookup returns CDR1 SGHRS and CDR2 YFSETQ. Trimming pared 3 bases from V and 1 base from J, leaving 13 bases between. CDR3: CASSWGLRENTEAFF. In DNA, the CDR3 is TGCGCCAGCAGCTGGGGGCTCCGGGAGAACACTGAAGCTTTCTTT.

The CDR3 loop is CASSQGLAGLPSTDTQYF. Written as DNA, the CDR3 is TGTGCCAGCAGCCAGGGCCTAGCGGGACTACCGAGCACAGATACGCAGTATTTT. This chain connects TRBV3-1 (or the pseudogene TRBV3-2) to TRBJ2-3; 9 nucleotides agree with TRBD2. This CDR3 contains 18 residues. CDR1 LGHDT and CDR2 YNNKEL come from the germline V gene (reference sequence). The V gene end was trimmed by 3 bases and the J gene end by 0 bases; junction bases not matched to a gene: 10.

The chain links TRBV5-4 to TRBJ2-7; D uncertain. Germline V CDR1 and CDR2: SGHNT, YYREEE (reference sequence). V was clipped by 4 bases and J by 1 base, with 9 bases between them. This CDR3 has 13 amino acids. The CDR3 bases are TGTGCCAGCAGCGGCCCCGCTTCCTACGAGCAGTACTTC. Its protein is CASSGPASYEQYF.

The chain couples TRBV5-1 to TRBJ2-1; tentatively, D is TRBD2 (5 bases). Trimming pared 4 bases from V and 8 bases from J, leaving 10 bases between. CDR3 size: 12 residues. Germline assignment: CDR1 SGHRS and CDR2 YFSETQ. The CDR3 region is CASSLRTDEQFF. CDR3 nucleotide sequence: TGCGCCAGCAGCCTGAGGACTGATGAGCAGTTCTTC.

V usage is TRBV5-5 and J usage is TRBJ1-2, with 10 bases lining up with TRBD1. CDR1 and CDR2 (germline): SGHKS, YYEKEE (reference sequence). The trim removed 4 bases at V and 5 bases at J, leaving 8 bases unmatched. The CDR3 is 15 residues long. CDR3 region: CASSPRPDRGYGYTF. CDR3 coding DNA: TGTGCCAGCAGCCCGAGGCCGGACAGGGGGTATGGCTACACCTTC.

This sequence joins TRBV29-1 and TRBJ2-2; 9 bases match TRBD2. Germline loops: CDR1 SQVTM, CDR2 ANQGSEA. The CDR3 spans 14 residues. V was pared by 5 bases and J by 4 bases, with 5 bases of the junction left unmatched. The CDR3 spells CSVRREGGTGELFF. In DNA form, the CDR3 reads TGCAGCGTTAGGCGGGAGGGCGGCACCGGGGAGCTGTTTTTT.

The sample holds one count of this clone. The chain employs TRBV18 and TRBJ1-1; unclear D gene. Trimming took 5 bases from V and 3 from J, leaving 4 bases between them. The CDR3 is made up of 11 amino acids. Germline CDR1 and CDR2: KGHSH and LQKENI. The CDR3 sequence: CASSSDTEAFF. In DNA form, the CDR3 reads TGTGCCAGCTCATCCGACACTGAAGCTTTCTTT.

The gene calls are TRBV11-2 and TRBJ2-7, with 9 positions matching TRBD1. V gave up 5 bases and J gave up 7 bases; unmatched junction bases: 12. CDR3 length equals 15 residues. Per germline, CDR1 SGHAT and CDR2 FQNNGV. This CDR3 reads CASSLMDRGLGEQYF. Written as DNA, the CDR3 is TGTGCCAGCAGCCTAATGGACAGGGGACTTGGGGAGCAGTACTTC.

This chain uses TRBV7-8 with TRBJ2-7; maybe TRBD2 (6 bases). Germline lookup yields CDR1 SGHVS and CDR2 FQNEAQ. There are 15 residues in the CDR3. Trimming cost V 3 bases and J 7 bases, with 19 bases left between them. DNA for the CDR3: TGTGCCAGCAGCTTTCTCTCGGGGGTCGAAAGGGAGCAGTACTTC. Translating it yields CASSFLSGVEREQYF.

This clone was counted a single time. This rearrangement joins TRBV19 to TRBJ1-1; 10 nucleotides match TRBD1. Germline values: CDR1 LNHDA, CDR2 SQIVND (reference sequence). The CDR3 totals 15 residues. Unmatched junction bases numbered 14, after V lost 6 bases and J lost 10 bases. The CDR3 bases are TGTGCCAGTAGAAACAGCGCCCGGGACAGGGGTAGAGCTTTCTTT. It codes for CASRNSARDRGRAFF.

This chain uses TRBV30 with TRBJ2-7; 8 positions match TRBD1. The CDR3 length is 15 residues. Germline V gene sequence: CDR1 GTSNPN, CDR2 SVGIG (reference sequence). V shed 2 bases and J 0 bases; nucleotides not matched to a gene: 6. In nucleotides, the CDR3 is TGTGCCTGGAGTTGGGGACAGGAGGGCTCCTACGAGCAGTACTTC. The encoded protein is CAWSWGQEGSYEQYF.

Here the CDR3 DNA reads TGTGCCACCAGTGTAAACAGAGACTACAATGAGCAGTTCTTC. Translation gives CATSVNRDYNEQFF. This chain links TRBV24-1 with TRBJ2-1; no clear D gene. V lost 5 bases to trimming and J lost 3 bases, with 10 bases between them. Germline loops: CDR1 KGHDR, CDR2 SFDVKD. This CDR3 is 14 amino acids long.

The chain links TRBV21-1 to TRBJ2-1; the table names TRBD1, a call not compared with the DNA. TRBV21-1 is reported as a pseudogene. The CDR3 spans 15 residues. CDR3 protein: CASSPGNSNYNEQFF. The CDR3 coding sequence is TGTGCCAGCAGCCCAGGAAACTCGAACTACAATGAGCAGTTCTTC.

This rearrangement joins TRBV6-5 to TRBJ2-3; D is possibly TRBD1 (6 bases). The CDR3 runs to 14 residues. Deletions cut 6 bases from V and 2 bases from J, with 12 bases between. Per germline, CDR1 MNHEY and CDR2 SVGAGI. For the CDR3, the DNA is TGTGCCAGCAGGAGGCAGGGGAACACAGATACGCAGTATTTT. Protein: CASRRQGNTDTQYF.

The CDR3 spells CASSQESRFGEQYF. The CDR3 nucleotides are TGCGCCAGCAGCCAAGAGTCGCGGTTCGGCGAGCAGTACTTC. The chain is built from TRBV4-1 and TRBJ2-7; no clear D gene. V was clipped by 0 bases and J by 6 bases, with 12 bases between them. Germline V gives CDR1 MGHRA, CDR2 YSYEKL. The CDR3 has 14 residues.

This clone was observed a single time. The chain employs TRBV6-5 and TRBJ2-7; 7 nucleotides match TRBD1. This CDR3 has 13 amino acids. Germline V gene sequence: CDR1 MNHEY, CDR2 SVGAGI. V shed 7 bases, J shed 3 bases, and the junction held 6 bases outside the gene matches. CDR3 sequence: CASTWDSGYEQYF. The CDR3 coding sequence is TGTGCCAGCACCTGGGACAGTGGCTACGAGCAGTACTTC.

The chain is built from TRBV9 and TRBJ2-5, with 7 bases identical to TRBD2. The CDR3 runs 15 residues. The germline V gene has CDR1 SGDLS and CDR2 YYNGEE. J was trimmed by 5 bases and V by 0 bases; bases with no gene match: 7. CDR3: CASSVAGREWETQYF. Written as DNA, the CDR3 is TGTGCCAGCAGCGTAGCTGGGAGGGAGTGGGAGACCCAGTACTTC.

The V call is TRBV5-5, the J call TRBJ2-1; 9 nucleotides line up with TRBD1. Trimming took 0 bases from V and 5 from J; bases not matched to a gene: 15. There are 19 residues in the CDR3. Germline CDR1 and CDR2: SGHKS and YYEKEE (reference sequence). CDR3 sequence reads: CASSLERLGTGIRNNEQFF. The CDR3 region has the DNA TGTGCCAGCAGCTTGGAAAGATTGGGGACAGGGATTAGGAACAATGAGCAGTTCTTC. The full variable domain, in which reference TRBV5-5 and TRBJ2-1 provide the parts outside the CDR3, is DAGVTQSPTHLIKTRGQQVTLRCSPISGHKSVSWYQQVLGQGPQFIFQYYEKEERGRGNFPDRFSARQFPNYSSELNVNALLLGDSALYLCASSLERLGTGIRNNEQFFGPGTRLTVL.